Shown below are 16 T cell receptor beta chains from a single sample sequenced in a study of early T cells in non-severe SARS-CoV-2 infection. TCRdb analysed the 5' RACE reads with MiXCR anew, one entry per CDR3 protein. This table has some 46,000 distinct CDR3 sequences, less than 7% appearing once. Sequencing was done on a sample of whole blood. These TCRs come from an adult who was a healthcare worker with PCR-confirmed SARS-CoV-2 infection or an uninfected control (not recorded which).

This clonotype has only a few counts. The limits of the CDR3 on the DNA are not certain, so only TCRdb's listed CDR3 is given. The CDR3 region is CASSSSEYGYTF. The V and J genes are TRBV6-2 or TRBV6-3 and TRBJ1-2. The germline CDR1 and CDR2 sequences are MNHEY and SVGEGT. The CDR3 region is 12 residues in length, termini included.

Many counts were recorded for this clonotype. The chain recombines TRBV19 with TRBJ1-5; D call uncertain. CDR3 length equals 15 residues. Germline lookup yields CDR1 LNHDA and CDR2 SQIVND (reference sequence). The ends were cut back, 5 bases at V and 3 bases at J, with 14 bases in the middle. CDR3 amino acids: CASSPTMGYNQPQHF. As DNA, the CDR3 is TGTGCCAGTAGTCCAACAATGGGGTACAATCAGCCCCAGCATTTT.

This clonotype was seen repeatedly, ten times or more. The chain joins TRBV30 to TRBJ2-1, with 7 bases that match TRBD1. The CDR3 is 13 amino acids. CDR1 and CDR2 from the germline V gene are GTSNPN and SVGIG (reference sequence). V was pared by 2 bases and J by 8 bases, with 6 bases of the junction left unmatched. CDR3 bases: TGTGCCTGGAGTCCCGACAGGGCCTATGAGCAGTTCTTC. Protein product: CAWSPDRAYEQFF.

This chain connects TRBV10-3 to TRBJ2-1; TRBD1 matches 8 bases. V lost 5 bases, J lost 7 bases, and 10 bases stayed unmatched. This CDR3 has 15 residues. Germline-derived CDR1 and CDR2 are ENHRY and SYGVKD. The CDR3 protein is CAISNDRGLRNEQFF. In nucleotides, the CDR3 is TGTGCCATCAGTAATGACAGGGGTCTTAGGAATGAGCAGTTCTTC.

This clonotype was recorded at least ten times. CDR3 amino acids: CASSSSGTLPGELFF. CDR3 bases: TGTGCCAGCAGCTCCTCCGGGACACTTCCCGGGGAGCTGTTTTTT. This chain joins TRBV7-3 and TRBJ2-2, with D tentatively TRBD1 (6 bases). Germline values: CDR1 SGHTA, CDR2 FQGTGA. V was cut by 4 bases and J by 6 bases, with 15 bases left in between. The CDR3 totals 15 residues.

This clonotype has just a few counts. The rearrangement links TRBV12-3 or TRBV12-4 to TRBJ1-1; perhaps TRBD1 as D (6 bases). V was cut by 3 bases and J by 0 bases, with 8 bases left in between. There are 14 residues in the CDR3. The CDR3 here is CASSLRGLNTEAFF. As DNA, the CDR3 is TGTGCCAGCAGTTTGAGGGGGTTGAACACTGAAGCTTTCTTT.

In this sample, this clonotype turned up a few times. The gene calls are TRBV7-9 and TRBJ1-1; D ambiguous. CDR1 and CDR2 (germline): SEHNR, FQNEAQ (reference sequence). V gave up 1 base and J gave up 6 bases, with 9 bases separating them. The CDR3 runs to 13 residues. As DNA, the CDR3 is TGTGCCAGCAGCTTAGGGACCATATCTGAAGCTTTCTTT. Its protein is CASSLGTISEAFF.

This clonotype was seen only a few times. The V gene is TRBV10-2, the J gene TRBJ1-2; D remains unclear. This CDR3 is built from 11 residues. CDR1 and CDR2 from the germline V gene are WSHSY and SAAADI. V lost 4 bases and J 8 bases, leaving 8 bases between the germline ends. CDR3 residues: CASSGSEGYTF. For the CDR3, the DNA is TGCGCCAGCAGTGGAAGCGAAGGCTACACCTTC.

This clonotype came up many times. J is TRBJ2-7 and V is TRBV9; 9 bases are a match to TRBD1. This CDR3 has 15 residues. The ends lost 4 bases at V and 5 bases at J; junction bases unmatched: 10. Germline V gene lookup returns CDR1 SGDLS and CDR2 YYNGEE. In DNA, the CDR3 is TGTGCCAGCAGCACCACCGGGACAGGGCCCGACGAGCAGTACTTC. Residues: CASSTTGTGPDEQYF. The full variable domain, its missing parts supplied by reference TRBV9 and TRBJ2-7, is DSGVTQTPKHLITATGQRVTLRCSPRSGDLSVYWYQQSLDQGLQFLIQYYNGEERAKGNILERFSAQQFPDLHSELNLSSLELGDSALYFCASSTTGTGPDEQYFGPGTRLTVT.

This clonotype was picked up a small number of times. The V and J genes are TRBV20-1 and TRBJ2-7; possible D gene TRBD1, 7 bases. Germline assignment: CDR1 DFQATT and CDR2 SNEGSKA (reference sequence). This CDR3 comprises 13 residues. Deletions cut 1 base from V and 6 bases from J, with 13 bases between. Written as DNA, the CDR3 is TGCAGTGCTAGAGGACAGGGAGGACGCGAGCAGTACTTC. As protein: CSARGQGGREQYF.

This clonotype was counted ten times or more. V and J are TRBV7-2 and TRBJ1-2; a weak D match, TRBD1 (5 bases). V was clipped by 5 bases and J by 4 bases, with 11 bases between them. The CDR3 runs to 13 residues. Germline V CDR1 and CDR2: SGHTA, FQGNSA. The CDR3 is CASSEGPSYGYTF. The CDR3 DNA is TGTGCCAGCAGCGAGGGACCGAGCTATGGCTACACCTTC.

The V gene is TRBV6-6, the J gene TRBJ2-2; 7 nucleotides agree with TRBD1. Germline lookup yields CDR1 MNHNY and CDR2 SVGAGI (reference sequence). There are 17 residues in the CDR3. V was clipped by 2 bases and J by 2 bases; unmatched bases: 8. DNA of the CDR3: TGTGCCAGCAGTTACGACGGACAGGACCTTAACACCGGGGAGCTGTTTTTT. Translation: CASSYDGQDLNTGELFF.

This clonotype was detected ten times or more. The J gene is TRBJ2-5, the V gene TRBV28; D is ambiguous. V lost 8 bases, J lost 0 bases, and 7 bases lay in between. The germline gives CDR1 MDHEN, CDR2 SYDVKM. The CDR3 totals 12 residues. The CDR3 coding sequence is TGTGCCAGCTCCCAGTACCAAGAGACCCAGTACTTC. Amino acid sequence: CASSQYQETQYF.

A few counts support this clonotype. V usage is TRBV28 and J usage is TRBJ2-1, with unresolved D. The CDR3 consists of 12 residues. V was cut by 10 bases and J by 8 bases, with 15 bases left in between. The germline V gene encodes CDR1 MDHEN and CDR2 SYDVKM. The CDR3 nucleotides read TGTGCCATCCAAAAGGAGCGTCATGAGCAGTTCTTC. Amino acids: CAIQKERHEQFF.

This clonotype was counted only a few times. The chain has TRBV6-6 and TRBJ1-1, with a tentative D call TRBD1 (6 bases). CDR3 length: 14 residues. Trimming took off 2 bases at V and 2 bases at J, with 9 bases between the two ends. Per germline, CDR1 MNHNY and CDR2 SVGAGI (reference sequence). CDR3: CASSYTGQNTEAFF. The CDR3 DNA reads TGTGCCAGCAGTTACACGGGACAAAACACTGAAGCTTTCTTT.

The chain combines TRBV19 with TRBJ2-3; tentative D call: TRBD2 (7 bases). The CDR3 is 15 residues long. Between the trimmed V and J ends, which lost 5 bases and 4 bases, there was a span of 16 bases. Germline-derived CDR1 and CDR2 are LNHDA and SQIVND (reference sequence). The CDR3 sequence: CASSPQGGGPDTQYF. CDR3 bases: TGTGCCAGTAGTCCCCAAGGGGGGGGTCCAGATACGCAGTATTTT.